Presented here are 25 T cell receptor gamma chains from one specimen sequenced in a study of γδ T cells in repeated Plasmodium falciparum infection. TCRdb reprocessed the multiplex PCR reads through CATT. The sample includes roughly 32,000 gamma-chain clones, about 1.5% of them seen just once. Vgamma9/Vdelta2+ and Vdelta2-negative gammadelta T cells were flow-sorted from PBMC for bulk sequencing. Input material: gamma-delta T cells from blood. The receptors were gathered from a pool of human donors (malaria-infected and uninfected, not separated).

This clone was counted at least ten times. A far larger clone is one nucleotide away, so this likely arose from a read error. The chain has TRGV3 and TRGJ1 or TRGJ2. Germline V CDR1 and CDR2: VTNTFY, YDVSTARD (reference sequence). The CDR3 covers 13 residues. The CDR3 DNA sequence: TGTGCCACCTGGGGCAGGCCGATGATAAGAAAACTCTTT. This translates into CATWGRPMIRKLF.

As regards this clone: The protein recorded in TCRdb matches a much larger clone and deviates from this DNA's translation at residue 3, suggesting a read error; the protein here is obtained by translating the DNA. V gene TRGV3 combines with J gene TRGJP2. TCRdb records no J gene; here it was assigned by comparing the DNA to germline. CDR3 length equals 13 residues. Per the germline V gene, CDR1 is VTNTFY and CDR2 is YDVSTARD (reference sequence). DNA of the CDR3: TGTGCCGCCTGGCGTTATAGTGATTGGATCAAGACGTTT. This gives the protein CAAWRYSDWIKTF.

There are many counts of this clone. The translation of this DNA and the TCRdb protein of a much larger clone differ at residue 6, probably owing to a read error; the protein shown here is translated from the DNA. This chain connects TRGV9 to TRGJP. Germline CDR1 GITISATS, CDR2 ISYDGTV (reference sequence). The CDR3 contains 14 residues. Trimming cost V 2 bases and J 12 bases; bases outside gene matches: 4. The DNA for the CDR3 is TGTGCCTTGTGGGAGGCGGCGGGCAAAAAAATCAAGGTATTT. As protein: CALWEAAGKKIKVF.

This clone was detected many times. TCRdb's protein for this DNA is that of a much larger clone and differs from the translation at residue 6, likely a read error; the protein shown is the DNA translation. V usage is TRGV9 and J usage is TRGJP. Germline matching of the DNA provided the J gene here, since TCRdb leaves it blank. The germline gives CDR1 GITISATS, CDR2 ISYDGTV (reference sequence). The ends lost 2 bases at V and 9 bases at J; junction bases unmatched: 10. This CDR3 has 17 residues. The CDR3 sequence: CALWEALVGLGKKIKVF. The CDR3 DNA follows: TGTGCCTTGTGGGAGGCGTTGGTAGGGTTGGGCAAAAAAATCAAGGTATTT.

This clone has just a few counts. The TCRdb record carries a much larger clone's protein, which differs from this DNA's translation at residue 8; a read error is the likely cause, and the protein listed here is the DNA translation. Other DNA sequences from this sample encode an identical CDR3 as well. The chain employs TRGV4 and TRGJ1 or TRGJ2. Germline CDR1 and CDR2: EGSTGY and YDSYTSSV. This CDR3 comprises 14 residues. V lost 0 bases, J lost 7 bases, and 9 bases stayed unmatched. The CDR3 sequence: CATWDGPRRYKKLF. As DNA, the CDR3 is TGTGCCACCTGGGATGGGCCACGTAGGTATAAGAAACTCTTT.

This clone was seen a few times. TCRdb attributes to this sequence the protein of a much larger clone, which differs from the DNA translation at residue 3; a read error is likely, and the protein displayed is translated from the DNA. CDR3 nucleotides: TGTGCCGCCTGGGACAGGCCTGATTATAAGAAACTCTTT. Residues: CAAWDRPDYKKLF. V is TRGV3 and J is TRGJ1 or TRGJ2. The J gene, left out of TCRdb, was set here by checking the DNA against germline. CDR1 is VTNTFY, CDR2 YDVSTARD, per germline (reference sequence). The CDR3 has 13 amino acids.

Regarding this clone: One junction end does not reproduce the germline sequence, and a read error may be involved. The sample carries other DNA sequences with the same CDR3. CDR3 coding DNA: TGTGCCACCTGGGATGGGCCCCCTGAATATAGCAGTGATTGGATCAAAACGTTT. The encoded protein is CATWDGPPEYSSDWIKTF. This chain links TRGV4 with TRGJP2. In germline, CDR1 is EGSTGY, CDR2 YDSYTSSV. The CDR3 runs to 18 residues.

This clone appeared many times. For this DNA, TCRdb reports the protein of a much larger clone, which diverges at residue 11, most likely from a read error; the protein presented here is translated directly from the DNA. This sequence joins TRGV9 and TRGJ1 or TRGJ2. Germline CDR1 is GITISATS and CDR2 is ISYDGTV (reference sequence). The CDR3 loop spans 15 amino acids. CDR3 protein: CALWEVSRNYHKKLF. In nucleotides, the CDR3 is TGTGCCTTGTGGGAGGTCTCCAGGAATTATCATAAGAAACTCTTT.

This clone was counted between two and nine times. This likely came from a read error, as a far larger clone is one base away. Other DNA sequences of this sample code for an identical CDR3. The chain couples TRGV3 to TRGJP2. There are 17 residues in the CDR3. Germline-derived CDR1 and CDR2 are VTNTFY and YDVSTARD (reference sequence). With 0 bases clipped from V and 6 bases from J, the junction kept 13 bases outside the gene matches. The CDR3 bases are TGTGCCACCTGGGACAGGCCTATGTTAGTCGGTGATTGGATCAAGACGTTT. Protein sequence: CATWDRPMLVGDWIKTF.

As to this clone: This DNA's translation differs at residue 8 from TCRdb's protein, which comes from a much larger clone; a read error is likely, and the protein shown is translated from the DNA. This chain joins TRGV2 and TRGJP2. J was trimmed by 2 bases and V by 0 bases; bases with no gene match: 18. This CDR3 is built from 20 residues. Germline-derived CDR1 and CDR2 are EGSNGY and YDSYNSKV. For the CDR3, the DNA is TGTGCCACCTGGGACGGGCGCCGGATATACCCCCCGAGTAGTGATTGGATCAAGACGTTT. Protein product: CATWDGRRIYPPSSDWIKTF.

For this clone: The protein held in TCRdb is that of a much larger clone and does not match this DNA's translation at residue 7, likely because of a read error; the protein shown is translated from the DNA. The genes are TRGV9 and TRGJP. Assignment of the J gene here rests on matching the DNA to germline, because TCRdb gives none. Germline CDR1 reads GITISATS; CDR2 reads ISYDGTV (reference sequence). CDR3 length: 20 amino acids. V shed 0 bases, J shed 9 bases, and the junction held 17 bases outside the gene matches. This CDR3 reads CALWEVPLGGVRLGKKIKVF. CDR3 bases: TGTGCCTTGTGGGAGGTGCCCCTGGGCGGAGTCAGGTTGGGCAAAAAAATCAAGGTATTT.

This clone was detected only a few times. A single base is all that separates this from a far larger clone, so a read error is likely. This same CDR3 is encoded by further DNA sequences in the sample. This chain uses TRGV9 with TRGJ1 or TRGJ2. The J gene, not given by TCRdb, was assigned here from a germline match of the nucleotide sequence. In germline, CDR1 is GITISATS, CDR2 ISYDGTV (reference sequence). The CDR3 loop spans 14 amino acids. The CDR3 coding sequence is TGTGCCTTGTGGGAGTCCCTTCATTATTACAAGAAACTCTTT. As protein: CALWESLHYYKKLF.

Note on this clone: The protein in TCRdb stems from a much larger clone and differs at residue 10 from this DNA's translation, likely a read error; here the protein is translated from the DNA. The chain combines TRGV9 with TRGJ1 or TRGJ2. Here the J gene came from matching the DNA to germline, since TCRdb omits it. This CDR3 has 14 residues. Germline loops: CDR1 GITISATS, CDR2 ISYDGTV (reference sequence). CDR3 protein: CALWELLNYHKKLF. The DNA for the CDR3 is TGTGCCTTGTGGGAGCTTTTGAATTATCATAAGAAACTCTTT.

Many counts were recorded for this clone. This DNA's translation differs at residue 10 from TCRdb's protein, which comes from a much larger clone; a read error is likely, and the protein shown is translated from the DNA. The chain combines TRGV9 with TRGJP. The J gene, missing from TCRdb, was assigned here through DNA to germline matching. Germline V gene data show CDR1 as GITISATS and CDR2 as ISYDGTV (reference sequence). This CDR3 region has 17 residues. The CDR3: CALWEVKQESGKKIKVF. CDR3 bases: TGTGCCTTGTGGGAGGTGAAGCAAGAGTCGGGCAAAAAAATCAAGGTATTT.

As for this clone: A far larger clone is only one base removed, so a read error is likely. Other nucleotide sequences from this sample produce the same CDR3. CDR3 loop: CATWDRLVRYKKLF. The DNA for the CDR3 is TGTGCCACCTGGGACAGGCTGGTGAGGTATAAGAAACTCTTT. The chain joins TRGV3 to TRGJ1 or TRGJ2. TCRdb records no J gene; here it was assigned by comparing the DNA to germline. The CDR3 is made up of 14 amino acids. Trimming removed 0 bases from V and 7 bases from J; junction bases left unmatched: 9. CDR1 and CDR2 from the germline V gene are VTNTFY and YDVSTARD (reference sequence).

The table lists this clone with many counts. The protein given by TCRdb reflects a much larger clone and differs at residue 6 from this DNA's translation, likely from a read error; the protein shown is the DNA's translation. The V call is TRGV9, the J call TRGJ1 or TRGJ2. The CDR3 sequence is 12 residues long. Per the germline V gene, CDR1 is GITISATS and CDR2 is ISYDGTV (reference sequence). V trimming: 2 bases; J trimming: 6 bases; junction bases outside the gene matches: 4. CDR3 nucleotides: TGTGCCTTGTGGGAGGGCCTTTATAAGAAACTCTTT. This encodes CALWEGLYKKLF.

The CDR3 DNA is TGTGCCACCTGGGACGATCCTAGATTGAATTATTATAAGAAACTCTTT. It codes for CATWDDPRLNYYKKLF. This chain connects TRGV2 to TRGJ1 or TRGJ2. TCRdb is silent on the J gene; assignment here came from matching the DNA to germline. The CDR3 totals 16 residues. The ends lost 2 bases at V and 0 bases at J; junction bases unmatched: 10. CDR1 and CDR2 (germline): EGSNGY, YDSYNSKV.

This clone was counted only a few times. TCRdb's entry gives the protein of a much larger clone, which mismatches this DNA's translation at residue 15, likely from a read error; the protein reported here is translated from the DNA. The J gene is uncalled and the V gene is TRGV9. The length of the CDR3 is 17 residues. CDR1 and CDR2 (germline): GITISATS, ISYDGTV (reference sequence). The DNA of the CDR3 is TGTGCCTTGTGGGACCTTTCGCAAGAGTTGGGCAAAAAAATCAGGGTATTT. This sequence encodes CALWDLSQELGKKIRVF.

This clone came up many times. TCRdb's protein, taken from a much larger clone, differs from this DNA's translation at residue 11, likely owing to a read error; the protein displayed comes from the DNA. The rearrangement links TRGV2 to TRGJ1 or TRGJ2. The J gene, not given by TCRdb, was assigned here from a germline match of the nucleotide sequence. Losses at the gene ends were 0 bases for V and 3 bases for J; bases not matched to a gene: 14. Germline CDR1 EGSNGY, CDR2 YDSYNSKV. The CDR3 extends over 17 amino acids. CDR3 residues: CATWDGPARGSYYKKLF. CDR3 nucleotide sequence: TGTGCCACCTGGGACGGGCCGGCCAGGGGTAGTTATTATAAGAAACTCTTT.

In its sample, this clone was seen a few times. It is likely a read error: a sequence one base away is far more abundant. The gene calls are TRGV9 and TRGJ1 or TRGJ2. The J gene comes from matching the DNA to germline here; TCRdb lacks it. The CDR3 loop spans 17 amino acids. CDR1 and CDR2 from the germline V gene are GITISATS and ISYDGTV (reference sequence). CDR3 in amino acids: CALWEAKRASNYYKKLF. The CDR3 DNA sequence: TGTGCCCTGTGGGAGGCCAAAAGAGCCTCGAATTATTATAAGAAACTCTTT.

This clone was counted ten times or more. A far more abundant clone sits one base away, making this likely a read error. The identical CDR3 is also encoded by other nucleotide sequences in the sample. This chain uses TRGV9 with TRGJP. TCRdb is silent on the J gene; assignment here came from matching the DNA to germline. Germline lookup yields CDR1 GITISATS and CDR2 ISYDGTV (reference sequence). The CDR3 covers 16 residues. The CDR3 region is CALWEVRGLGKKIKVF. CDR3 DNA: TGTGCCCTGTGGGAGGTGCGTGGGTTGGGCAAAAAAATCAAGGTATTT.

A few counts support this clone. The protein held in TCRdb is that of a much larger clone and does not match this DNA's translation at residue 3, likely because of a read error; the protein shown is translated from the DNA. In DNA, the CDR3 is TGTGCCATCTGGGCCCGTAGTGATTGGATCAAGACGTTT. It yields the protein CAIWARSDWIKTF. The chain employs TRGV2 and TRGJP2. Because TCRdb records no J gene, it was assigned here through a match of the DNA to germline. Germline CDR1 is EGSNGY and CDR2 is YDSYNSKV. The CDR3 length is 13 residues.

This clone came up many times. The chain uses TRGV3 and TRGJ1 or TRGJ2. Germline values: CDR1 VTNTFY, CDR2 YDVSTARD (reference sequence). This CDR3 is 13 amino acids long. J gave up 10 bases and V 0 bases, and 9 bases lay outside the gene matches. Here the CDR3 reads CATWDRVPGKKLF. The CDR3 DNA is TGTGCCACCTGGGACAGGGTTCCTGGGAAGAAACTCTTT.

This clone appeared a few times. The amino acid sequence in TCRdb belongs to a much larger clone and departs from this DNA's translation at residue 6, likely a sequencing read error; the sequence shown is translated from the DNA. V and J are TRGV9 and TRGJP. TCRdb lists no J gene, so it was determined here by aligning the DNA to germline. CDR3 length: 18 amino acids. V gave up 3 bases and J gave up 7 bases; unmatched junction bases: 12. Germline CDR1 GITISATS, CDR2 ISYDGTV (reference sequence). CDR3 coding DNA: TGTGCCTTGTGGGAGACCCCCTCCAAGGAGTTGGGCAAAAAAATCAAGGTATTT. It translates to CALWETPSKELGKKIKVF.

This clone showed up many times. This DNA translates differently at residue 5 from the TCRdb protein, which is that of a much larger clone; a read error is likely, and the protein shown is the DNA's own translation. V gene TRGV9 combines with J gene TRGJ1 or TRGJ2. In the absence of a J gene in TCRdb, the DNA was matched to germline to assign it here. Germline CDR1 and CDR2: GITISATS and ISYDGTV (reference sequence). The CDR3 runs 15 residues. Here the CDR3 reads CALWGVRKNYYKKLF. The DNA of the CDR3 is TGTGCCTTGTGGGGGGTGCGGAAGAATTATTATAAGAAACTCTTT.